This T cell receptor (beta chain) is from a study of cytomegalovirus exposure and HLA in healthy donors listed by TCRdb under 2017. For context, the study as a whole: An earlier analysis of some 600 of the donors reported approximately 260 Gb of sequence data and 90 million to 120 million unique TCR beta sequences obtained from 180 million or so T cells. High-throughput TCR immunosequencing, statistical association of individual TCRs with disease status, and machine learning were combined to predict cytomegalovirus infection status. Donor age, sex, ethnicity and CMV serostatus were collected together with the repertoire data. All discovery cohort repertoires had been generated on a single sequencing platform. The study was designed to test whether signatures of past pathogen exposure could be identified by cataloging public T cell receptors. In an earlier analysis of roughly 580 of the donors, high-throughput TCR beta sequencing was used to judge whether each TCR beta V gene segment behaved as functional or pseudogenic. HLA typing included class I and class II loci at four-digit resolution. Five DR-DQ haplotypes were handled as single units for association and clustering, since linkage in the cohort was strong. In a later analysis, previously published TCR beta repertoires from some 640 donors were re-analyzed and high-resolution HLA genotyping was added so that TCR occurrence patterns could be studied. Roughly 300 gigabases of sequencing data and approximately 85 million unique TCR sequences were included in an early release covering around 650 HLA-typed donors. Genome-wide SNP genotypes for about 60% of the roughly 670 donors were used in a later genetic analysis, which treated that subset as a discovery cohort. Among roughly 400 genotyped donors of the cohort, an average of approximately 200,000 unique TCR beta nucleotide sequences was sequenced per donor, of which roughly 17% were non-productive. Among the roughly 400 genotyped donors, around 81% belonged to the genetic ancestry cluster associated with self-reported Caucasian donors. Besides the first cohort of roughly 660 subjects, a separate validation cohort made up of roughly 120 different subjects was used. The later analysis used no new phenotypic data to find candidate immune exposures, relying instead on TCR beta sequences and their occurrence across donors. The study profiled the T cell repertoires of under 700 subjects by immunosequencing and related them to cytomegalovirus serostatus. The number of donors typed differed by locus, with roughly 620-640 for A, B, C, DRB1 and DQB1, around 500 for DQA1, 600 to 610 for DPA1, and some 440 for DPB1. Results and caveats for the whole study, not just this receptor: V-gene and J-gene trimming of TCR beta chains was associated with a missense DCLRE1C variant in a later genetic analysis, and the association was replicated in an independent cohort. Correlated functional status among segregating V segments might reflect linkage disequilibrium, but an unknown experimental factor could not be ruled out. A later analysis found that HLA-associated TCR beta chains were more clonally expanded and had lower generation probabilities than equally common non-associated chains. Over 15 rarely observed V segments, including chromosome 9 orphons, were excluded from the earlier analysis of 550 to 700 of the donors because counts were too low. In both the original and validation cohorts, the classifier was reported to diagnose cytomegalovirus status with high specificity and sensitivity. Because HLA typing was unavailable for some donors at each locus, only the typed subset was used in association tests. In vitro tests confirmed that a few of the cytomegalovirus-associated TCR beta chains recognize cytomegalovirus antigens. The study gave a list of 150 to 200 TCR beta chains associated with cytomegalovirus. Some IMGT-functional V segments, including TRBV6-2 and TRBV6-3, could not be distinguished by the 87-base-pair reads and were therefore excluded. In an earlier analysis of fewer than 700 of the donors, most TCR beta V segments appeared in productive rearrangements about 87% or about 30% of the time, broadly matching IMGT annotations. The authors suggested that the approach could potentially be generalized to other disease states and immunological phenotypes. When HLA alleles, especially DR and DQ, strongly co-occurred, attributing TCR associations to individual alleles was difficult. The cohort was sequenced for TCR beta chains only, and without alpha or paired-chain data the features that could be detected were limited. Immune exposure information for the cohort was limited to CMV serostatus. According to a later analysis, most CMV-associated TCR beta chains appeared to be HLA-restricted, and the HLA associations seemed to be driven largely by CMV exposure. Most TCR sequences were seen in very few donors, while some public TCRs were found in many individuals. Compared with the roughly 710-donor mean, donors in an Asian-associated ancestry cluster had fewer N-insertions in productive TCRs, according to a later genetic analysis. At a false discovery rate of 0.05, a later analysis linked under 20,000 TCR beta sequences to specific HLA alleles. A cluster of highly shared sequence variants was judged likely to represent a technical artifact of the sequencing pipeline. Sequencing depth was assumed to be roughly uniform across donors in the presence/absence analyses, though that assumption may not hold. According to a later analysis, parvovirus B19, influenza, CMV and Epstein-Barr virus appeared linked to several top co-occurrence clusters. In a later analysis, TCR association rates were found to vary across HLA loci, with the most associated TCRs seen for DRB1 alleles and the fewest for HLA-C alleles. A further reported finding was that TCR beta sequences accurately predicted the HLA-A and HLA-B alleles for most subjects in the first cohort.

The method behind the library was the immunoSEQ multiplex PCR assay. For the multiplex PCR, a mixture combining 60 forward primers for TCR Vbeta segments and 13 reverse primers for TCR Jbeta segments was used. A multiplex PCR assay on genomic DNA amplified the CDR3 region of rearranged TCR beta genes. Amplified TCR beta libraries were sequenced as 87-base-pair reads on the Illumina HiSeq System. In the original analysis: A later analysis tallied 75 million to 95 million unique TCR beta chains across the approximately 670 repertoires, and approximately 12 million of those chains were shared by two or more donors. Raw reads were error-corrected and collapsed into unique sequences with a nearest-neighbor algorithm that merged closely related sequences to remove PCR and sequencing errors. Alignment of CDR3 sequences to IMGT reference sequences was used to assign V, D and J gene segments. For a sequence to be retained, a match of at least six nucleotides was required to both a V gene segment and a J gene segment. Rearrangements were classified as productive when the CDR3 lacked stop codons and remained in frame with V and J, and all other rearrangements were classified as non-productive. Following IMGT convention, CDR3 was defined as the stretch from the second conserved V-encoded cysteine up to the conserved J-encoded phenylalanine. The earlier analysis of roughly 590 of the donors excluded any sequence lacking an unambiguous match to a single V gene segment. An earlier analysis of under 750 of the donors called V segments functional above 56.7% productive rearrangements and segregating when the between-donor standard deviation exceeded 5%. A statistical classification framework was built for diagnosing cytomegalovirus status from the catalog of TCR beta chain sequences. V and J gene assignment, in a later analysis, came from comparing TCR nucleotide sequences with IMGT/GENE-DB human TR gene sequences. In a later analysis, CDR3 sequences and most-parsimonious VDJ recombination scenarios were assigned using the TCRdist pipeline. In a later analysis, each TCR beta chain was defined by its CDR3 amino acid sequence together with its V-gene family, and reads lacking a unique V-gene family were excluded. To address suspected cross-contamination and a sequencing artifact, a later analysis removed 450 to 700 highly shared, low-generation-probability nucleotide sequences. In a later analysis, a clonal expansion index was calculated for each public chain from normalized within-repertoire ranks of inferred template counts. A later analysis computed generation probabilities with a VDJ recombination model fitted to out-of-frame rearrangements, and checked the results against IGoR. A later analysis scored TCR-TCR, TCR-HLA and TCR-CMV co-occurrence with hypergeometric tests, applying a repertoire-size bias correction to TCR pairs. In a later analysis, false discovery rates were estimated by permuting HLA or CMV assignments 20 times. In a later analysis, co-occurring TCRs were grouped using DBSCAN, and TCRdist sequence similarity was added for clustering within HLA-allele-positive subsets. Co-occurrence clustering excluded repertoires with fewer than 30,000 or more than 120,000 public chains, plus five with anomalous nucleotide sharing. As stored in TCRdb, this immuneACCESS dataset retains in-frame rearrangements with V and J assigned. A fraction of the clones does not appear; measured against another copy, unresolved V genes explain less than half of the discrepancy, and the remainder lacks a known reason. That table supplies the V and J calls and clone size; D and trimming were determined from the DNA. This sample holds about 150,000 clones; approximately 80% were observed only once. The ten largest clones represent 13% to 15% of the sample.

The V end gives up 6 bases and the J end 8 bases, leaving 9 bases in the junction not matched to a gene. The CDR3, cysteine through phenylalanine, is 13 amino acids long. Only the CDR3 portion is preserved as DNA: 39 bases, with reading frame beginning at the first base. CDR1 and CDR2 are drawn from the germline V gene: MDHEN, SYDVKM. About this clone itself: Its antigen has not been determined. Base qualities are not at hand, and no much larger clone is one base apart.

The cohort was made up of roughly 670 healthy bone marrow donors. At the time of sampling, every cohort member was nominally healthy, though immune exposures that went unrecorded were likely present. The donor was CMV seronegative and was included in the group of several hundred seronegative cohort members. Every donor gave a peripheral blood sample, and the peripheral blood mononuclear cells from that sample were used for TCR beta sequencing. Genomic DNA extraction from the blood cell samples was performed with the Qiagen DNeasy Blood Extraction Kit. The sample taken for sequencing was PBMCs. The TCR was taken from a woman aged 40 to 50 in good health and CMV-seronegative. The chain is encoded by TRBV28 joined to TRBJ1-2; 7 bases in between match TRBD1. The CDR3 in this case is CASSRQGGRGYTF. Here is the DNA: TGTGCCAGCAGCCGACAGGGAGGTCGGGGCTACACCTTC.